This T cell receptor beta chain was sequenced for a study of cytomegalovirus exposure and HLA in healthy donors. Whole-study context: Most donors, 81% of roughly 400 genotyped, fell in the Caucasian-associated ancestry cluster.

Study-wide results and caveats: The likely explanation for a cluster of highly shared sequence variants was sequencing artifact. Prediction of most subjects' HLA-A and HLA-B alleles by TCR beta sequences was reportedly accurate.

Primers: 60 Vbeta forward and 13 Jbeta reverse. Assay used: immunoSEQ multiplex PCR; TCRdb lists only in-frame clones, some missing. This repertoire shows 100,000 to 150,000 clones, roughly four fifths found once; its top ten account for about 3.9%. The germline CDR1 and CDR2 sequences are ENHRY and SYGVKD. J was trimmed by 5 bases and V by 9 bases; bases with no gene match: 3. CDR3 length: 11 amino acids. For this clone: What it binds is not known.

This TCR derives from a woman in her thirties or forties in good health and CMV-seropositive. The sample comprised PBMCs. This rearrangement joins TRBV10-3 to TRBJ2-7; 8 bases align to TRBD1. CDR3 in amino acids: CAMDRVHEQYF. In nucleotides, the CDR3 is TGTGCCATGGACAGGGTCCACGAGCAGTACTTC.